The 24 T cell receptor beta chains below come from one sample, sequenced in a study of blood T cell repertoires in COVID-19. Repertoires were generated with immunoSEQ multiplex PCR, while TCRdb's copy carries only in-frame clones and drops some. The sample contains a few hundred thousand clones, around 87% of which appear only once. The sequenced material came from peripheral blood. Receptors originate from a man aged 60 to 75 with acute or convalescent COVID-19.

This chain uses TRBV14 with TRBJ2-3; 10 bases map to TRBD2. The CDR3 has 16 residues. Germline V gene data show CDR1 as SGHDN and CDR2 as FVKESK. Trimming removed 4 bases from V and 0 bases from J; junction bases left unmatched: 4. The CDR3 sequence: CASSPGLAASTDTQYF. In DNA form, the CDR3 reads TGTGCCAGCAGCCCTGGACTAGCGGCTAGCACAGATACGCAGTATTTT.

This chain links TRBV7-9 with TRBJ2-7; D is undetermined. Germline-derived CDR1 and CDR2 are SEHNR and FQNEAQ (reference sequence). CDR3 length: 13 amino acids. Trimming shortened V by 1 base and J by 1 base, and 5 bases separated the two germline ends. CDR3: CASSLGESYEQYF. Here the CDR3 DNA reads TGTGCCAGCAGCTTAGGCGAATCCTACGAGCAGTACTTC.

The chain combines TRBV3-1 (or the pseudogene TRBV3-2) with TRBJ2-5; TRBD2 agrees at 14 bases. Germline V CDR1 and CDR2: LGHDT, YNNKEL (reference sequence). J gave up 1 base and V 1 base, and 5 bases lay outside the gene matches. The CDR3 is 18 residues long. This chain's CDR3 is CASSQVRLAGGFQETQYF. DNA of the CDR3: TGTGCCAGCAGCCAAGTTAGACTAGCGGGGGGGTTCCAAGAGACCCAGTACTTC.

The chain employs TRBV13 and TRBJ1-1, with D perhaps matching TRBD1 (5 bases). CDR3 length: 13 residues. Germline CDR1 reads PRHDT; CDR2 reads FYEKMQ (reference sequence). Between the trimmed V and J ends, which lost 4 bases and 5 bases, there was a span of 11 bases. Here the CDR3 reads CASSSGGGTEAFF. The CDR3 nucleotides read TGTGCCAGCAGCTCCGGGGGTGGGACTGAAGCTTTCTTT. Variable domain in full (rest from reference TRBV13 and TRBJ1-1): AAGVIQSPRHLIKEKRETATLKCYPIPRHDTVYWYQQGPGQDPQFLISFYEKMQSDKGSIPDRFSAQQFSDYHSELNMSSLELGDSALYFCASSSGGGTEAFFGQGTRLTVV.

The chain joins TRBV2 to TRBJ2-3; 11 positions match TRBD2. The CDR3 sequence is 16 residues long. Trimming cost V 7 bases and J 6 bases; bases outside gene matches: 12. Germline values: CDR1 SNHLY, CDR2 FYNNEI. The CDR3 DNA reads as TGTGCCAGCAAATGGCGTCTAGCGGGGGGAAAGGATACGCAGTATTTT. Translated, it gives CASKWRLAGGKDTQYF.

The chain has TRBV24-1 and TRBJ2-2, with 7 bases lining up with TRBD2. This CDR3 region has 15 residues. In germline, CDR1 is KGHDR, CDR2 SFDVKD. The V gene end was trimmed by 7 bases and the J gene end by 1 base; junction bases not matched to a gene: 5. CDR3 DNA sequence: TGTGCCACCAGAGGACCTAGCGGGAACACCGGGGAGCTGTTTTTT. It is translated as CATRGPSGNTGELFF.

Here the CDR3 reads CASSPGQGALHYGYTF. In nucleotides, the CDR3 is TGTGCCAGCAGCCCGGGACAGGGGGCGCTCCACTATGGCTACACCTTC. The chain joins TRBV14 to TRBJ1-2; TRBD1 matches 12 bases. Germline V CDR1 and CDR2: SGHDN, FVKESK. The CDR3 is 16 amino acids. V trimming: 4 bases; J trimming: 3 bases; junction bases outside the gene matches: 6.

The DNA for the CDR3 is TGCGCCAGCAGCTTTGTGGACAGGGGCACGAATGAGCAGTTCTTC. Encoded protein: CASSFVDRGTNEQFF. The V call is TRBV5-1, the J call TRBJ2-1; the match to TRBD1 covers 9 bases. The length of the CDR3 is 15 residues. J gave up 7 bases and V 2 bases, and 7 bases lay outside the gene matches. From germline, CDR1 is SGHRS and CDR2 YFSETQ.

V is TRBV3-1 (or the pseudogene TRBV3-2) and J is TRBJ2-2, with TRBD2 identical over 7 bases. V trimming: 2 bases; J trimming: 0 bases; junction bases outside the gene matches: 12. Germline V gene lookup returns CDR1 LGHDT and CDR2 YNNKEL (reference sequence). This CDR3 has 19 amino acids. The DNA for the CDR3 is TGTGCCAGCAGCCAACCCCGGGGGAAGCGGGGCCCGAACACCGGGGAGCTGTTTTTT. Its protein product is CASSQPRGKRGPNTGELFF.

V is TRBV5-1 and J is TRBJ1-1; 7 nucleotides match TRBD1. The CDR3 is made up of 16 amino acids. Germline lookup yields CDR1 SGHRS and CDR2 YFSETQ. Unmatched junction bases numbered 7, after V lost 1 base and J lost 1 base. For the CDR3, the DNA is TGCGCCAGCAGCTTGACTCCGGGACAGAGGAACACTGAAGCTTTCTTT. Translation: CASSLTPGQRNTEAFF.

The chain is built from TRBV6-5 and TRBJ2-7, with 9 positions matching TRBD1. The trim removed 7 bases at V and 3 bases at J, leaving 10 bases unmatched. The CDR3 sequence is 15 residues long. Germline lookup yields CDR1 MNHEY and CDR2 SVGAGI. CDR3 in amino acids: CASTPLRDRDYEQYF. As DNA, the CDR3 is TGTGCCAGCACCCCTCTAAGGGACAGGGACTACGAGCAGTACTTC.

The chain uses TRBV7-2 and TRBJ2-7; 7 bases fit TRBD2. CDR1 and CDR2 (germline): SGHTA, FQGNSA. The V and J ends lost 5 bases and 1 base, in that order; junction bases with no gene match: 5. This CDR3 comprises 14 residues. Written as DNA, the CDR3 is TGTGCCAGCAGCAACAGCGGGGCGTCCTACGAGCAGTACTTC. Translation gives CASSNSGASYEQYF.

This clone occurred once. The chain couples TRBV7-3 to TRBJ2-1, with 9 bases lining up with TRBD2. J was trimmed by 2 bases and V by 5 bases; bases with no gene match: 4. Per germline, CDR1 SGHTA and CDR2 FQGTGA. The CDR3 totals 15 residues. This CDR3 is CASSPGGGAYNEQFF. CDR3 nucleotides: TGTGCCAGCAGCCCTGGCGGGGGGGCCTACAATGAGCAGTTCTTC.

This clone appeared a few times. V usage is TRBV5-1 and J usage is TRBJ1-2, with 7 bases fitting TRBD1. From germline, CDR1 is SGHRS and CDR2 YFSETQ. The CDR3 spans 17 residues. V dropped 0 bases and J dropped 2; count of bases not matched to a gene: 10. The CDR3 reads CASSLDPRTGDNYGYTF. CDR3 nucleotides: TGCGCCAGCAGCTTGGATCCTCGGACAGGTGACAACTATGGCTACACCTTC.

The chain employs TRBV3-1 (or the pseudogene TRBV3-2) and TRBJ2-5, with 15 bases aligning to TRBD2. CDR3 size: 17 residues. Trimming removed 1 base from V and 1 base from J; junction bases left unmatched: 1. Germline V lookup: CDR1 LGHDT, CDR2 YNNKEL (reference sequence). In nucleotides, the CDR3 is TGTGCCAGCAGCCAAGGGGGACTAGCGGGGGGCCAAGAGACCCAGTACTTC. Residues: CASSQGGLAGGQETQYF.

This chain joins TRBV5-8 and TRBJ2-3; 8 nucleotides line up with TRBD1. Germline V gene lookup returns CDR1 SGHTS and CDR2 YDEGEE. This CDR3 is 12 amino acids long. V shed 0 bases and J 12 bases; nucleotides not matched to a gene: 3. The CDR3 DNA sequence: TGTGCCAGCAGCTTGGACAGGGGGTTTCAGTATTTT. Residues: CASSLDRGFQYF.

This chain uses TRBV7-3 with TRBJ2-1; D gene ambiguous. The CDR3 has 16 residues. Germline V gives CDR1 SGHTA, CDR2 FQGTGA. Trimming pared 2 bases from V and 1 base from J, leaving 12 bases between. The CDR3 DNA follows: TGTGCCAGCAGCTTATACCAATCTAATTCCTACAATGAGCAGTTCTTC. Its translation is CASSLYQSNSYNEQFF.

The genes are TRBV30 and TRBJ2-3; 8 nucleotides line up with TRBD2. Per germline, CDR1 GTSNPN and CDR2 SVGIG (reference sequence). The CDR3 has 19 residues. The J segment lost 0 bases and the V segment lost 0 bases, leaving 14 bases of the junction unmatched. The CDR3 DNA reads TGTGCCTGGAGTGTACGACTAGCGAGTTACGACACTAGCACAGATACGCAGTATTTT. Residues: CAWSVRLASYDTSTDTQYF.

Concerning this clone itself: In the same sample, other DNA sequences code for this CDR3. The gene calls are TRBV5-1 and TRBJ1-4; TRBD1 aligns across 10 bases. Germline CDR1 and CDR2: SGHRS and YFSETQ. V lost 4 bases and J lost 8; bases outside the gene matches: 5. This CDR3 comprises 14 residues. CDR3 region: CASSPGQGKEKLFF. Here the CDR3 DNA reads TGCGCCAGCAGCCCGGGACAGGGGAAGGAAAAACTGTTTTTT.

The chain recombines TRBV19 with TRBJ2-2; D is possibly TRBD1 (5 bases). The germline V gene encodes CDR1 LNHDA and CDR2 SQIVND (reference sequence). This CDR3 is 18 amino acids long. Trimming stripped 3 bases from V and 0 bases from J, with 17 bases between. CDR3 bases: TGTGCCAGTAGTATCAGTTCGCTGGGGCTATCGAACACCGGGGAGCTGTTTTTT. Translated: CASSISSLGLSNTGELFF.

The chain couples TRBV28 to TRBJ2-1; tentative D call: TRBD1 (5 bases). This CDR3 spans 16 amino acids. Trimming shortened V by 0 bases and J by 0 bases, and 9 bases separated the two germline ends. Germline V lookup: CDR1 MDHEN, CDR2 SYDVKM. CDR3 residues: CASSLWGQPSYNEQFF. Here the CDR3 DNA reads TGTGCCAGCAGTTTATGGGGGCAGCCCTCCTACAATGAGCAGTTCTTC. Filled out from reference TRBV28 and TRBJ2-1, the complete variable domain reads DVKVTQSSRYLVKRTGEKVFLECVQDMDHENMFWYRQDPGLGLRLIYFSYDVKMKEKGDIPEGYSVSREKKERFSLILESASTNQTSMYLCASSLWGQPSYNEQFFGPGTRLTVL.

This clone was observed a single time. CDR3 in amino acids: CASSSPGQTLYNEQFF. CDR3 nucleotide sequence: TGTGCCAGCAGTTCCCCTGGACAGACTCTCTACAATGAGCAGTTCTTC. The chain joins TRBV7-9 to TRBJ2-1, with D possibly TRBD1 on 6 matching bases. The CDR3 is 16 residues long. Germline V gives CDR1 SEHNR, CDR2 FQNEAQ (reference sequence). V lost 6 bases to trimming and J lost 3 bases, with 18 bases between them. Full variable domain (rest looked up from reference TRBV7-9 and TRBJ2-1): DTGVSQNPRHKITKRGQNVTFRCDPISEHNRLYWYRQTLGQGPEFLTYFQNEAQLEKSRLLSDRFSAERPKGSFSTLEIQRTEQGDSAMYLCASSSPGQTLYNEQFFGPGTRLTVL.

The chain employs TRBV5-5 and TRBJ2-3; 12 nucleotides line up with TRBD2. Germline V gene data show CDR1 as SGHKS and CDR2 as YYEKEE (reference sequence). This CDR3 has 19 residues. V lost 4 bases to trimming and J lost 0 bases; unmatched junction nucleotides: 12. The DNA for the CDR3 is TGTGCCAGCAGCCCCCAGCAGCTAGCGGGGGGGCTAAGCACAGATACGCAGTATTTT. It translates to CASSPQQLAGGLSTDTQYF.

The chain uses TRBV23-1 and TRBJ1-2; tentatively, D is TRBD1 (5 bases). TRBV23-1 is designated an ORF whose function remains uncertain. V dropped 1 base and J dropped 0 bases, with 21 bases sitting between them. CDR3 length equals 19 residues. CDR3 bases: TGCGCCAGCAGTCAATGGTGGGGACTATCAGGAGTCACTAACTATGGCTACACCTTC. This encodes CASSQWWGLSGVTNYGYTF.